These 15 T cell receptor beta chains were all obtained from the same sample, sequenced in a study of blood T cell repertoires in COVID-19. Sequencing was performed with immunoSEQ multiplex PCR; in TCRdb, only in-frame clones are kept and a portion is missing. The profile covers around 48,000 clones, with about 89% appearing a single time and around a sixth taken by the ten largest. Sequenced sample: peripheral blood. All receptors derive from a man aged 60 to 75 with active or convalescent COVID-19.

This chain connects TRBV5-8 to TRBJ1-2; D is possibly TRBD1 (6 bases). Deletions cut 6 bases from V and 4 bases from J, with 19 bases between. CDR3 length: 15 amino acids. Germline CDR1 is SGHTS and CDR2 is YDEGEE. CDR3 region: CASTGREGVTYGYTF. The CDR3 coding sequence is TGTGCCAGCACCGGTCGGGAGGGGGTCACCTATGGCTACACCTTC.

This clone was picked up many times. The rearrangement joins TRBV29-1 to TRBJ1-1; no clear D gene. Deletions cut 6 bases from V and 4 bases from J, with 21 bases between. This CDR3 contains 15 residues. CDR1 and CDR2 (germline): SQVTM, ANQGSEA. For the CDR3, the DNA is TGCAGCGTGCGGGCAGGAGGAACGGTGGCCACTGAAGCTTTCTTT. Translation: CSVRAGGTVATEAFF. The complete variable domain, with remaining parts taken from reference TRBV29-1 and TRBJ1-1, reads SAVISQKPSRDICQRGTSLTIQCQVDSQVTMMFWYRQQPGQSLTLIATANQGSEATYESGFVIDKFPISRPNLTFSTLTVSNMSPEDSSIYLCSVRAGGTVATEAFFGQGTRLTVV.

This clone has a single count. V gene TRBV28 combines with J gene TRBJ1-5; TRBD1 matches 7 bases. With V trimmed by 4 bases and J by 6 bases, 12 bases remained unmatched. The CDR3 length is 16 residues. Germline V gene lookup returns CDR1 MDHEN and CDR2 SYDVKM. The CDR3 nucleotides are TGTGCCAGCAGTTGGACAGGAGACTCAATAGCTCAGCCCCAGCATTTT. Translation gives CASSWTGDSIAQPQHF.

This chain uses TRBV11-2 with TRBJ1-1; the match to TRBD1 covers 8 bases. Germline-derived CDR1 and CDR2 are SGHAT and FQNNGV. The CDR3 consists of 15 residues. With 5 bases clipped from V and 4 bases from J, the junction kept 9 bases outside the gene matches. CDR3 sequence reads: CASSHAGGVFTEAFF. CDR3 DNA sequence: TGTGCCAGCAGCCATGCAGGGGGCGTTTTCACTGAAGCTTTCTTT.

The chain is built from TRBV2 and TRBJ2-1, with a possible D match to TRBD1 (7 bases). The CDR3 length is 15 residues. V was trimmed by 6 bases and J by 8 bases, leaving 20 bases between them. The V gene's germline CDR1 is SNHLY and CDR2 FYNNEI. The CDR3, as DNA: TGTGCCAGCAGCGGGGGACAGTTAGTACGCGATGAGCAGTTCTTC. Encoded protein: CASSGGQLVRDEQFF.

This chain connects TRBV5-6 to TRBJ2-1; TRBD2 matches at 9 bases. The CDR3 is made up of 18 amino acids. V shed 0 bases and J 6 bases; nucleotides not matched to a gene: 13. Germline CDR1 SGHDT, CDR2 YYEEEE. The CDR3 DNA is TGTGCCAGCAGCTTGGCCTTCGCGGGGGGGCCACGTCGCAATGAGCAGTTCTTC. It yields the protein CASSLAFAGGPRRNEQFF.

The chain couples TRBV7-9 to TRBJ1-1; D not resolved. The CDR3 totals 13 residues. V lost 5 bases and J lost 4, with 11 bases in between. The V gene's germline CDR1 is SEHNR and CDR2 FQNEAQ (reference sequence). The CDR3 region is CASSRGVGTEAFF. CDR3 coding DNA: TGTGCCAGCAGCCGAGGCGTGGGCACTGAAGCTTTCTTT.

The genes are TRBV2 and TRBJ1-3; 7 bases are a match to TRBD1. With 6 bases clipped from V and 2 bases from J, the junction kept 4 bases outside the gene matches. This CDR3 comprises 14 residues. Germline values: CDR1 SNHLY, CDR2 FYNNEI. The CDR3 reads CASSDRDPGNTIYF. The CDR3 DNA follows: TGTGCCAGCAGCGACAGGGACCCTGGAAACACCATATATTTT.

This chain joins TRBV5-1 and TRBJ2-3; 9 bases are a match to TRBD1. Losses at the gene ends were 5 bases for V and 0 bases for J; bases not matched to a gene: 4. This CDR3 is built from 15 residues. Germline-derived CDR1 and CDR2 are SGHRS and YFSETQ. This chain's CDR3 is CASRRTGESTDTQYF. The CDR3 region has the DNA TGCGCCAGCAGGCGGACAGGGGAAAGCACAGATACGCAGTATTTT.

V usage is TRBV28 and J usage is TRBJ1-2; D remains unclear. Germline V gene lookup returns CDR1 MDHEN and CDR2 SYDVKM. The CDR3 is 13 residues long. V dropped 1 base and J dropped 4 bases, with 7 bases sitting between them. CDR3 in amino acids: CASSLFRSYGYTF. CDR3 DNA sequence: TGTGCCAGCAGTTTATTTCGGTCCTATGGCTACACCTTC.

The chain joins TRBV5-4 to TRBJ1-3; the match to TRBD1 covers 10 bases. The CDR3 loop spans 17 amino acids. Germline V gives CDR1 SGHNT, CDR2 YYREEE (reference sequence). With V trimmed by 0 bases and J by 3 bases, 6 bases remained unmatched. The chain's CDR3 is CASSLAPTGGVGNTIYF. The CDR3 DNA is TGTGCCAGCAGCTTGGCCCCGACAGGGGGCGTTGGAAACACCATATATTTT.

This clone was detected a few times. The V gene is TRBV11-3, the J gene TRBJ2-5; TRBD1 matches 7 bases. This CDR3 region has 13 residues. The germline CDR1 and CDR2 sequences are SGHNT and YENEEA. The V and J ends lost 5 bases and 1 base, in that order; junction bases with no gene match: 1. The CDR3 is CASSRDSQETQYF. The CDR3, as DNA: TGTGCCAGCAGCCGGGACAGCCAAGAGACCCAGTACTTC.

The V gene is TRBV30, the J gene TRBJ1-1, with D unclear. From germline, CDR1 is GTSNPN and CDR2 SVGIG (reference sequence). The CDR3 sequence is 16 residues long. V dropped 0 bases and J dropped 8 bases, with 22 bases sitting between them. CDR3 coding DNA: TGTGCCTGGAGTGTATCGTTAGGACTGGTACTATCCGAAGCTTTCTTT. Amino acid sequence: CAWSVSLGLVLSEAFF.

The chain couples TRBV18 to TRBJ2-6; TRBD2 is a possible D gene (6 bases). Per germline, CDR1 KGHSH and CDR2 LQKENI. Between the trimmed V and J ends, which lost 1 base and 6 bases, there was a span of 10 bases. The CDR3 spans 15 residues. CDR3 in DNA: TGTGCCAGCTCACCACAAGGGACTGAGGCCAACGTCCTGACTTTC. Protein: CASSPQGTEANVLTF.

This clone appeared a few times. J is TRBJ1-4 and V is TRBV4-3; 9 nucleotides line up with TRBD1. This CDR3 has 16 residues. Germline CDR1 reads LGHNA; CDR2 reads YSLEER. V lost 3 bases and J lost 8; bases outside the gene matches: 10. CDR3 loop: CASSQGPDRGGEKLFF. The CDR3 DNA reads as TGCGCCAGCAGCCAGGGCCCGGACAGGGGTGGAGAAAAACTGTTTTTT.